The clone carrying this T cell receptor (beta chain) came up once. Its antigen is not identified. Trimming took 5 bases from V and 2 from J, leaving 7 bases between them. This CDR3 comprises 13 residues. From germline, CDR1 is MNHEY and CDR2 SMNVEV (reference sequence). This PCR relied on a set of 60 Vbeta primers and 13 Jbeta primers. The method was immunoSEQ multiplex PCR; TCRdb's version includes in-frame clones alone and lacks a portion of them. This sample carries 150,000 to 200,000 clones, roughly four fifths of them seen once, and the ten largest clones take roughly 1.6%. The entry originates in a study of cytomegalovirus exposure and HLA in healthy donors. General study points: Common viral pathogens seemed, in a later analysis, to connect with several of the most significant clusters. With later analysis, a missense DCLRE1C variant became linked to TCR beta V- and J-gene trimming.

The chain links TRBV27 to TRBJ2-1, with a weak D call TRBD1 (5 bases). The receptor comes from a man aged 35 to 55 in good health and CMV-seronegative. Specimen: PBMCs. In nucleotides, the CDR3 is TGTGCCAGCAGTCGACAGACCTACAATGAGCAGTTCTTC. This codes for CASSRQTYNEQFF.